The 29 T cell receptor beta chains reported below all come from one sample, sequenced in a study of OX40 agonist ivuxolimab in advanced cancers. Sequencing used immunoSEQ multiplex PCR; TCRdb keeps in-frame clones, though not all of them. The sample carries roughly 30,000 clones, over 80% recorded once. Sequenced material: CD4+ or CD8+ T cells sorted from blood, taken in a trial of the OX40 agonist ivuxolimab. All receptors come from an adult with an advanced solid tumor such as melanoma, head and neck, liver or kidney cancer.

The CDR3 nucleotides are TGTGCCAGTAGTATTGGTTATGGCTACACCTTC. It translates to CASSIGYGYTF. The chain is built from TRBV19 and TRBJ1-2; D is undetermined. Germline CDR1 and CDR2: LNHDA and SQIVND (reference sequence). V was pared by 3 bases and J by 5 bases, with 4 bases between. The CDR3 is made up of 11 amino acids.

V usage is TRBV7-6 and J usage is TRBJ1-2; 9 nucleotides line up with TRBD1. V lost 1 base to trimming and J lost 6 bases; unmatched junction nucleotides: 0. Per the germline V gene, CDR1 is SGHVS and CDR2 is FNYEAQ. This CDR3 is built from 13 residues. For the CDR3, the DNA is TGTGCCAGCAGCTTAGGGACAGGGGATGGCTACACCTTC. It codes for CASSLGTGDGYTF.

This rearrangement joins TRBV29-1 to TRBJ2-2; possibly TRBD1 or TRBD2 for D (6 bases each). CDR3 length equals 14 residues. Trimming took 4 bases from V and 2 from J, leaving 11 bases between them. The germline gives CDR1 SQVTM, CDR2 ANQGSEA. The CDR3 DNA is TGCAGCGTTGCGGGGGCCTCAAACACCGGGGAGCTGTTTTTT. Its translation: CSVAGASNTGELFF.

This clone was seen once. CDR3 nucleotides: TGTGCCAGCGAACTAGCGGGTGGGTTCCATGAGCAGTTCTTC. Amino acids: CASELAGGFHEQFF. The chain uses TRBV19 and TRBJ2-1; TRBD2 aligns across 9 bases. V shed 9 bases and J 8 bases; nucleotides not matched to a gene: 11. The CDR3 is 14 amino acids. The germline V gene encodes CDR1 LNHDA and CDR2 SQIVND (reference sequence).

The V call is TRBV18, the J call TRBJ1-4, with TRBD1 matching over 8 bases. J was trimmed by 7 bases and V by 0 bases; bases with no gene match: 4. The CDR3 length is 15 residues. Per germline, CDR1 KGHSH and CDR2 LQKENI. The CDR3: CASSPPRTGSEKLFF. The CDR3 nucleotides are TGTGCCAGCTCACCACCGAGGACAGGGAGTGAAAAACTGTTTTTT.

A word on this clone: At one end the junction does not follow the germline gene, possibly because of a read error. The chain carries TRBV6-4 and TRBJ2-7; D is unresolved. The CDR3 consists of 13 residues. Germline V gene lookup returns CDR1 MRHNA and CDR2 SNTAGT. CDR3 coding DNA: TGTGCCAGCAGTTACTCAGAGTCCTACGAGCAGTACTTC. Protein product: CASSYSESYEQYF.

The rearrangement uses TRBV9 and TRBJ1-3; 7 positions agree with TRBD1. The V gene's germline CDR1 is SGDLS and CDR2 YYNGEE. Unmatched junction bases numbered 4, after V lost 3 bases and J lost 4 bases. The CDR3 has 14 residues. Written as DNA, the CDR3 is TGTGCCAGCAGCGGAACAGGGGCCGGAAACACCATATATTTT. It codes for CASSGTGAGNTIYF.

V is TRBV7-8 and J is TRBJ2-7; D is ambiguous. Germline V gene sequence: CDR1 SGHVS, CDR2 FQNEAQ. Trimming removed 4 bases at V and 10 bases at J, with 14 bases between. CDR3 size: 12 residues. The CDR3 region is CASSSDYGRQYF. CDR3 nucleotide sequence: TGTGCCAGCAGCTCGGATTATGGACGCCAGTACTTC.

A single count supports this clone. The rearrangement links TRBV6-1 to TRBJ2-3; 8 nucleotides align to TRBD1. With V trimmed by 4 bases and J by 1 base, 4 bases remained unmatched. Germline CDR1 reads MNHNS; CDR2 reads SASEGT. The CDR3 spans 15 residues. CDR3 sequence (DNA): TGTGCCAGCAGTGTCCCGGGACAGGGCACAGATACGCAGTATTTT. Translated: CASSVPGQGTDTQYF.

This chain uses TRBV4-3 with TRBJ2-5; D is possibly TRBD2 (7 bases). The CDR3 length is 17 residues. Trimming left V 0 bases short and J 5 bases short, with 19 bases between. The germline gives CDR1 LGHNA, CDR2 YSLEER. CDR3 region: CASSQDGGGSSGETQYF. The CDR3, as DNA: TGCGCCAGCAGCCAAGATGGGGGCGGGAGTTCAGGGGAGACCCAGTACTTC.

This clone was recorded once. CDR3 in amino acids: CASSQDAGNQPQHF. In DNA form, the CDR3 reads TGCGCCAGCAGCCAAGATGCGGGAAATCAGCCCCAGCATTTT. The chain uses TRBV4-1 and TRBJ1-5; D uncertain. Germline lookup yields CDR1 MGHRA and CDR2 YSYEKL. The ends were cut back, 0 bases at V and 4 bases at J, with 7 bases in the middle. CDR3 length equals 14 residues.

This chain joins TRBV7-9 and TRBJ2-1; D is possibly TRBD2 (6 bases). From germline, CDR1 is SEHNR and CDR2 FQNEAQ (reference sequence). The CDR3 spans 11 residues. V was clipped by 6 bases and J by 10 bases, with 10 bases between them. CDR3 nucleotides: TGTGCCAGCAGTTGGAGCGGGGAGCAGTTCTTC. It translates to CASSWSGEQFF.

The chain carries TRBV7-9 and TRBJ2-2; no clear D gene. With 0 bases removed from V and 8 bases from J, the gap between germline ends came to 4 bases. Germline V gene data show CDR1 as SEHNR and CDR2 as FQNEAQ (reference sequence). This CDR3 is 12 amino acids long. The CDR3, as DNA: TGTGCCAGCAGCTTAGCGTTGGGGGAGCTGTTTTTT. This sequence encodes CASSLALGELFF.

The DNA of the CDR3 is TGTGCCAGCAGCCCTATATCTAGCGGGAGCCGGGGCGAGCAGTACTTC. Translated, it gives CASSPISSGSRGEQYF. The chain couples TRBV7-6 to TRBJ2-7; 10 positions agree with TRBD2. From germline, CDR1 is SGHVS and CDR2 FNYEAQ. Unmatched junction bases numbered 13, after V lost 5 bases and J lost 6 bases. The length of the CDR3 is 16 residues.

The chain combines TRBV6-1 with TRBJ2-7; D remains ambiguous. The CDR3 covers 13 residues. CDR1 and CDR2 from the germline V gene are MNHNS and SASEGT. V shed 3 bases and J shed 2 bases, with 8 bases lying between them. CDR3 in DNA: TGTGCCAGCAGTGACCGATCTCCCTACGAGCAGTACTTC. The encoded protein is CASSDRSPYEQYF.

The chain joins TRBV7-6 to TRBJ1-1, with unresolved D. Germline values: CDR1 SGHVS, CDR2 FNYEAQ. The ends were cut back, 5 bases at V and 3 bases at J, with 25 bases in the middle. CDR3 length: 18 amino acids. As DNA, the CDR3 is TGTGCCAGCAGCCCCGGACGGGCGGAGACGTCGCGTTACACTGAAGCTTTCTTT. Its protein product is CASSPGRAETSRYTEAFF.

This sequence joins TRBV4-1 and TRBJ2-3; 8 nucleotides line up with TRBD2. The CDR3 length is 17 residues. Germline CDR1 MGHRA, CDR2 YSYEKL. V dropped 1 base and J dropped 3; count of bases not matched to a gene: 9. The CDR3 DNA sequence: TGCGCCAGCAGCCAAGCGGGGGGGCCAAGGTCTACAGATACGCAGTATTTT. Translating it yields CASSQAGGPRSTDTQYF.

The rearrangement joins TRBV10-2 to TRBJ1-1; no firm D call. This CDR3 is 12 amino acids long. The ends were cut back, 1 base at V and 2 bases at J, with 2 bases in the middle. The germline CDR1 and CDR2 sequences are WSHSY and SAAADI. The CDR3 region is CASSEFNTEAFF. Written as DNA, the CDR3 is TGCGCCAGCAGTGAGTTCAACACTGAAGCTTTCTTT.

This rearrangement joins TRBV7-8 to TRBJ2-7; D is possibly TRBD1 (6 bases). Trimming removed 3 bases at V and 2 bases at J, with 8 bases between. This CDR3 region has 13 residues. The V gene's germline CDR1 is SGHVS and CDR2 FQNEAQ. The chain's CDR3 is CASSLGATYEQYV. CDR3 in DNA: TGTGCCAGCAGCTTGGGGGCGACCTACGAGCAGTACGTC.

This clone was seen only once. The chain combines TRBV19 with TRBJ2-1; D not resolved. The CDR3 loop spans 12 amino acids. Germline V lookup: CDR1 LNHDA, CDR2 SQIVND (reference sequence). V lost 1 base, J lost 5 bases, and 3 bases lay in between. The CDR3 nucleotides read TGTGCCAGTAGTATAGGGAACAATGAGCAGTTCTTC. As protein: CASSIGNNEQFF.

The chain recombines TRBV5-4 with TRBJ2-1; D gene unclear. This CDR3 has 12 amino acids. Trimming shortened V by 0 bases and J by 7 bases, and 5 bases separated the two germline ends. Germline assignment: CDR1 SGHNT and CDR2 YYREEE (reference sequence). DNA of the CDR3: TGTGCCAGCAGCTTGGGGCAGAATGAGCAGTTCTTC. Translated, it gives CASSLGQNEQFF. Drawing the rest from reference TRBV5-4 and TRBJ2-1, the complete variable domain is ETGVTQSPTHLIKTRGQQVTLRCSSQSGHNTVSWYQQALGQGPQFIFQYYREEENGRGNFPPRFSGLQFPNYSSELNVNALELDDSALYLCASSLGQNEQFFGPGTRLTVL.

The chain employs TRBV4-3 and TRBJ2-3; unclear D gene. Germline values: CDR1 LGHNA, CDR2 YSLEER. Trimming pared 0 bases from V and 3 bases from J, leaving 19 bases between. This CDR3 comprises 18 residues. CDR3 nucleotide sequence: TGCGCCAGCAGCCAAGACGGGTTCCGCGAGGAAGGGACAGATACGCAGTATTTT. Translation: CASSQDGFREEGTDTQYF.

V is TRBV9 and J is TRBJ1-2; 8 bases are a match to TRBD1. Germline V gene sequence: CDR1 SGDLS, CDR2 YYNGEE. This CDR3 spans 15 amino acids. V shed 4 bases, J shed 5 bases, and the junction held 10 bases outside the gene matches. The CDR3 protein is CASSPTGGWSYGYTF. CDR3 coding DNA: TGTGCCAGCAGCCCAACAGGGGGATGGAGTTATGGCTACACCTTC.

The DNA of the CDR3 is TGTGCCAGTGATCAAATCGGGGGGTGGAACACTGAAGCTTTCTTT. Its translation: CASDQIGGWNTEAFF. The J gene is TRBJ1-1, the V gene TRBV19, with D maybe TRBD1 (5 bases). The CDR3 covers 15 residues. The V gene lost 8 bases and the J gene lost 1 base, with 17 bases spanning the gap. Germline CDR1 reads LNHDA; CDR2 reads SQIVND (reference sequence).

This chain connects TRBV7-6 to TRBJ1-2; 11 positions agree with TRBD1. Germline V lookup: CDR1 SGHVS, CDR2 FNYEAQ. This CDR3 has 17 amino acids. Germline trimming cut 2 bases from V and 3 bases from J; bases unmatched to any gene: 8. CDR3 amino acids: CASSLPPGQGDDYGYTF. The CDR3, as DNA: TGTGCCAGCAGCTTACCGCCGGGACAGGGGGATGACTATGGCTACACCTTC.

This clone was seen only once. The chain employs TRBV13 and TRBJ1-2; no clear D gene. Trimming removed 3 bases at V and 3 bases at J, with 8 bases between. The CDR3 has 13 amino acids. Germline lookup yields CDR1 PRHDT and CDR2 FYEKMQ (reference sequence). CDR3 DNA: TGTGCCAGCAGCTTCGTCGGAGACTATGGCTACACCTTC. This sequence encodes CASSFVGDYGYTF.

The chain couples TRBV2 to TRBJ2-1; TRBD2 is a possible D gene (8 bases). The CDR3 is 15 amino acids. CDR1 is SNHLY, CDR2 FYNNEI, per germline. The V end was cut by 2 bases, the J end by 9 bases, with 17 bases between. CDR3 sequence: CASSESSAGDSEQFF. The CDR3 DNA reads TGTGCCAGCAGTGAAAGTTCAGCGGGGGACAGTGAGCAGTTCTTC.

As for this clone: One end of the junction varies from germline; a read error may be responsible. CDR3 in amino acids: CASREGASDTQYF. As DNA, the CDR3 is TGTGCCAGCAGGGAAGGGGCATCAGATACGCAGTATTTT. V gene TRBV2 combines with J gene TRBJ2-3; the D gene is possibly TRBD1 (5 bases). CDR3 length equals 13 residues. Germline values: CDR1 SNHLY, CDR2 FYNNEI.

This chain links TRBV7-9 with TRBJ1-5; TRBD1 matches 8 bases. This CDR3 has 15 residues. V shed 5 bases and J 7 bases; nucleotides not matched to a gene: 10. The V gene's germline CDR1 is SEHNR and CDR2 FQNEAQ (reference sequence). The CDR3 DNA is TGTGCCAGCAGCATAGAGCACCACAGGGGGCAGCCCCAGCATTTT. Amino acid sequence: CASSIEHHRGQPQHF.